Each of the 14 T cell receptor beta chains below was sequenced from the same sample in a study of Ad26.COV2.S vaccination and SARS-CoV-2 variants. Using immunoSEQ multiplex PCR, the repertoire was profiled, and TCRdb retains in-frame clones only, with some absent. This sample yields around 450,000 clones, of which roughly 90% are seen a single time; 3.6% belongs to the top ten. Treatment here: over 15 received Ad26.COV2.S at low or high dose, single or two shots; about 5 received placebo; per-sample allocation not given. It was on day 63 after the first vaccine or placebo injection that samples were taken. The sample was peripheral blood, taken in a trial of Ad26.COV2.S vaccine versus placebo. The receptors were sampled from a person aged 18-60 years who received the Ad26.COV2.S COVID-19 vaccine or a placebo.

V is TRBV9 and J is TRBJ2-1, with D possibly matching TRBD2 (5 bases). The V gene's germline CDR1 is SGDLS and CDR2 YYNGEE. The V end was cut by 3 bases, the J end by 15 bases, with 16 bases between. The CDR3 contains 12 residues. The CDR3, as DNA: TGTGCCAGCAGCGCGGAGGAAAGGTACTTGTTCTTC. This gives the protein CASSAEERYLFF.

The V and J genes are TRBV3-1 (or the pseudogene TRBV3-2) and TRBJ2-7, with TRBD1 identical over 10 bases. V was clipped by 6 bases and J by 0 bases; unmatched bases: 14. The V gene's germline CDR1 is LGHDT and CDR2 YNNKEL (reference sequence). This CDR3 has 18 amino acids. CDR3 in amino acids: CASSHGTGERGPSYEQYF. For the CDR3, the DNA is TGTGCCAGCAGTCACGGGACAGGGGAGCGGGGGCCCTCCTACGAGCAGTACTTC.

This chain links TRBV24-1 with TRBJ2-2, with TRBD2 as a possible D gene (5 bases). Deletions cut 4 bases from V and 0 bases from J, with 8 bases between. Germline V gene data show CDR1 as KGHDR and CDR2 as SFDVKD. The CDR3 extends over 15 amino acids. The CDR3, as DNA: TGTGCCACCAGTGACAAGCGGTCGAACACCGGGGAGCTGTTTTTT. Its translation: CATSDKRSNTGELFF.

The chain links TRBV18 to TRBJ2-5; either TRBD1 or TRBD2 may supply D (7 bases each). The CDR3 runs 12 residues. Trimming pared 8 bases from V and 5 bases from J, leaving 12 bases between. Germline assignment: CDR1 KGHSH and CDR2 LQKENI. The DNA for the CDR3 is TGTGCCAGCGCCAGGGGGGGTGAGACCCAGTACTTC. Translation gives CASARGGETQYF.

This chain uses TRBV7-2 with TRBJ2-7, with D unresolved. Germline-derived CDR1 and CDR2 are SGHTA and FQGNSA. Deletions cut 4 bases from V and 1 base from J, with 11 bases between. The CDR3 sequence is 14 residues long. CDR3: CASSSQGGSYEQYF. The CDR3 nucleotides read TGTGCCAGCAGCTCCCAAGGCGGATCCTACGAGCAGTACTTC. The whole variable domain, remainder taken from reference TRBV7-2 and TRBJ2-7, is GAGVSQSPSNKVTEKGKDVELRCDPISGHTALYWYRQSLGQGLEFLIYFQGNSAPDKSGLPSDRFSAERTGGSVSTLTIQRTQQEDSAVYLCASSSQGGSYEQYFGPGTRLTVT.

This clone appeared a single time. Compared with germline, one end of the junction differs, possibly owing to a read error. V gene TRBV9 combines with J gene TRBJ1-2; D is possibly TRBD1 (6 bases). CDR3 length: 12 residues. Germline V gives CDR1 SGDLS, CDR2 YYNGEE. Written as DNA, the CDR3 is TGTGCCAGCAGCGCCGGGGGCGACAGGCCTAACTTC. Protein sequence: CASSAGGDRPNF.

The chain joins TRBV3-1 (or the pseudogene TRBV3-2) to TRBJ2-1; TRBD2 aligns across 12 bases. CDR3 size: 19 residues. V trimming: 3 bases; J trimming: 0 bases; junction bases outside the gene matches: 9. Germline CDR1 LGHDT, CDR2 YNNKEL (reference sequence). CDR3 in amino acids: CASSQPLAGGPNSYNEQFF. CDR3 nucleotides: TGTGCCAGCAGCCAGCCACTAGCGGGGGGCCCTAACTCCTACAATGAGCAGTTCTTC.

The chain carries TRBV14 and TRBJ2-5; maybe TRBD1 (6 bases). The germline V gene encodes CDR1 SGHDN and CDR2 FVKESK. With 5 bases removed from V and 2 bases from J, the gap between germline ends came to 15 bases. The CDR3 is 15 residues long. The CDR3 spells CASSGRDTPQETQYF. For the CDR3, the DNA is TGTGCCAGCAGCGGCCGGGACACCCCGCAAGAGACCCAGTACTTC. Drawing the rest from reference TRBV14 and TRBJ2-5, the complete variable domain is EAGVTQFPSHSVIEKGQTVTLRCDPISGHDNLYWYRRVMGKEIKFLLHFVKESKQDESGMPNNRFLAERTGGTYSTLKVQPAELEDSGVYFCASSGRDTPQETQYFGPGTRLLVL.

A single count supports this clone. This chain uses TRBV5-6 with TRBJ2-2; 7 bases line up with TRBD1. V lost 4 bases, J lost 4 bases, and 7 bases stayed unmatched. Germline loops: CDR1 SGHDT, CDR2 YYEEEE. The CDR3 totals 15 residues. The CDR3 loop reads CASSPGTASTGELFF. The CDR3 region has the DNA TGTGCCAGCAGCCCGGGGACAGCCTCCACCGGGGAGCTGTTTTTT. Looking up the rest from reference TRBV5-6 and TRBJ2-2 gives the full variable domain: DAGVTQSPTHLIKTRGQQVTLRCSPKSGHDTVSWYQQALGQGPQFIFQYYEEEERQRGNFPDRFSGHQFPNYSSELNVNALLLGDSALYLCASSPGTASTGELFFGEGSRLTVL.

The chain has TRBV7-2 and TRBJ1-2; maybe TRBD1 (5 bases). CDR1 and CDR2 from the germline V gene are SGHTA and FQGNSA. This CDR3 region has 15 residues. Trimming left V 1 base short and J 6 bases short, with 15 bases between. CDR3 region: CASSLVTDDGDGYTF. The CDR3 coding sequence is TGTGCCAGCAGCTTAGTGACAGACGACGGGGATGGCTACACCTTC. Full variable domain (missing parts from reference TRBV7-2 and TRBJ1-2): GAGVSQSPSNKVTEKGKDVELRCDPISGHTALYWYRQSLGQGLEFLIYFQGNSAPDKSGLPSDRFSAERTGGSVSTLTIQRTQQEDSAVYLCASSLVTDDGDGYTFGSGTRLTVV.

The chain has TRBV27 and TRBJ2-3, with D tentatively TRBD1 or TRBD2 (5 bases each). This CDR3 contains 16 residues. Trimming pared 8 bases from V and 4 bases from J, leaving 22 bases between. Germline loops: CDR1 MNHEY, CDR2 SMNVEV (reference sequence). CDR3 coding DNA: TGTGCCAGCGGGGCGACCGGGCCCGGAGGTGCAGATACGCAGTATTTT. It yields the protein CASGATGPGGADTQYF.

The chain is built from TRBV24-1 and TRBJ2-1, with D perhaps TRBD2 (6 bases). The CDR3 consists of 12 residues. Germline CDR1 KGHDR, CDR2 SFDVKD. V was pared by 7 bases and J by 6 bases, with 9 bases between. The CDR3 sequence: CATRAGGNEQFF. CDR3 coding DNA: TGTGCCACCAGGGCCGGGGGCAATGAGCAGTTCTTC.

J is TRBJ2-1 and V is TRBV15; D remains unclear. The CDR3 length is 15 residues. Germline V gene lookup returns CDR1 LNHNV and CDR2 YYDKDF (reference sequence). With 0 bases removed from V and 8 bases from J, the gap between germline ends came to 14 bases. CDR3 sequence (DNA): TGTGCCACCAGCAGAGATAAATCATGGATCGATGAGCAGTTCTTC. Its translation is CATSRDKSWIDEQFF.

This rearrangement joins TRBV5-1 to TRBJ2-7; the match to TRBD1 covers 7 bases. The CDR3 sequence is 15 residues long. With 3 bases clipped from V and 1 base from J, the junction kept 7 bases outside the gene matches. From germline, CDR1 is SGHRS and CDR2 YFSETQ. The CDR3 nucleotides are TGCGCCAGCAGCTACCGGGACAGCGCTTCCTACGAGCAGTACTTC. Protein sequence: CASSYRDSASYEQYF.